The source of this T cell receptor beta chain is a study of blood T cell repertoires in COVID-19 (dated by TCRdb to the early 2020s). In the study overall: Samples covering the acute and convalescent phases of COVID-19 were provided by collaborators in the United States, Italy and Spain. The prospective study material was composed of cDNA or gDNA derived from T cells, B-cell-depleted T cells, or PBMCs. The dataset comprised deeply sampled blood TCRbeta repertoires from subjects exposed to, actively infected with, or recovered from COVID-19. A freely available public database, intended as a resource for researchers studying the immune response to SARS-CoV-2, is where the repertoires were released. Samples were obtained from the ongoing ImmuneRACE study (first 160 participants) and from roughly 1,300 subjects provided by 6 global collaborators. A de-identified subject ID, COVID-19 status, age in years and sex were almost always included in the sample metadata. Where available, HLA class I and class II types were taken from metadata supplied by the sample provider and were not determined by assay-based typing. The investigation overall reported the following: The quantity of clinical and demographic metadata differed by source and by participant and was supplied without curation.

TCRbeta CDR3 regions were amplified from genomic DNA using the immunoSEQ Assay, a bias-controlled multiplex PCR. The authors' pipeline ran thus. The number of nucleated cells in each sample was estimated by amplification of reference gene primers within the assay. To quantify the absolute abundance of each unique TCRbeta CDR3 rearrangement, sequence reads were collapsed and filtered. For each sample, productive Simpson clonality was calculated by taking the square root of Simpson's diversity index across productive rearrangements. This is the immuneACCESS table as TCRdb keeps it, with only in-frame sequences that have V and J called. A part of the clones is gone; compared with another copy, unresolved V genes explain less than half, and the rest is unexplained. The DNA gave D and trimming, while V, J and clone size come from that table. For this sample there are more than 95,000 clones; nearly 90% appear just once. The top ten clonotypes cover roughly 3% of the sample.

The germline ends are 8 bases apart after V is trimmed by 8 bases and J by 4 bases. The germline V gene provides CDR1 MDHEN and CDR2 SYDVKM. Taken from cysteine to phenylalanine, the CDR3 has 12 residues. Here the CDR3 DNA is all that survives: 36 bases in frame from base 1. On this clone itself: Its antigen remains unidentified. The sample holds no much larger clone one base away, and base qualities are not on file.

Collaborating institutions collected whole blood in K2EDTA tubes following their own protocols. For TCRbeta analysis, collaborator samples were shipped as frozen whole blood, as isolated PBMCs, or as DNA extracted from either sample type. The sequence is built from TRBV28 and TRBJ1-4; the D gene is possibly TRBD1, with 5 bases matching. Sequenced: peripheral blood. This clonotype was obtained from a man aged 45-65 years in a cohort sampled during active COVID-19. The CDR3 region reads CASSGDNEKLFF. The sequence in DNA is TGTGCCAGCTCGGGGGATAATGAAAAACTGTTTTTT.